This T cell receptor (beta chain) was retrieved from a study of shared clonotypes between healthy human individuals. The input for sorted-subset replicate PCRs was roughly 180 ng DNA, approximately 30,000 T cell genomes. Method: immunoSEQ multiplex PCR; TCRdb's copy keeps in-frame clones and lacks some. The sample has about 2.1 million clones, just over 90% seen once. CD8 cells regarded as naive lacked CD45RO, were positively chosen for CCR7, and omitted terminally differentiated effector memory CD45RA+ cells. Germline V gene lookup returns CDR1 SGHAT and CDR2 FQNNGV. The V end was cut by 1 base, the J end by 0 bases, with 10 bases between. The CDR3 sequence is 15 residues long.

Source material: naive CD8+ T cells from PBMCs. This clonotype was obtained from a man in his late teens or twenties in good health. Some clones in this sample may be carry-over from other donors' samples. The chain is built from TRBV11-2 and TRBJ2-7; D possibly corresponds to TRBD1 (6 bases). CDR3 nucleotides: TGTGCCAGCAGCTTAGTGGTGGACAGCTCCTACGAGCAGTACTTC. It is translated as CASSLVVDSSYEQYF.